This is a list of T cell receptor beta chains from one sample in a study of sequential checkpoint blockade in melanoma. Data came from immunoSEQ multiplex PCR; TCRdb stores just in-frame clones and leaves some out. The table shows under 40,000 clones, with around 88% occurring only once. The sequences come from CD8+ T cells sorted from blood (inferred from file names), collected from a patient given nivolumab and ipilimumab in sequence. The receptors come from a human donor with melanoma. The CDR3 runs from the conserved cysteine through the conserved F or W. The D gene is left open where the match is weak. Expanded clones get a size class; other rows say once, few or many, or leave the size out.

D gene: NA
J gene: TRBJ2-3
V gene: TRBV2
clone size: NA
CDR3 DNA: TGTGCCAGCAGTGGGGGTGAGGGAGCAGATACGCAGTATTTT
CDR3 protein: CASSGGEGADTQYF

D gene: NA
J gene: TRBJ2-7
V gene: TRBV7-9
clone size: NA
CDR3 DNA: TGTGCCAGCACCCCGAAGGAACAGACCTTCTACGAGCAGTACTTC
CDR3 protein: CASTPKEQTFYEQYF

D gene: NA
J gene: TRBJ1-1
V gene: TRBV19
clone size: NA
CDR3 DNA: TGTGCCAGTAGATGGAGGGGAACTGAAGCTTTCTTT
CDR3 protein: CASRWRGTEAFF

D gene: NA
J gene: TRBJ2-7
V gene: TRBV6-5
clone size: NA
CDR3 DNA: TGTGCCAGCAGTTACTCGTTGGACACGAGAAAGGACGAGCAGTACTTC
CDR3 protein: CASSYSLDTRKDEQYF

D gene: TRBD1
J gene: TRBJ1-1
V gene: TRBV7-2
clone size: NA
CDR3 DNA: TGTGCCAGCAGCTTAGGACAGGGTTTGGGGACTGAAGCTTTCTTT
CDR3 protein: CASSLGQGLGTEAFF

D gene: TRBD2
J gene: TRBJ2-2
V gene: TRBV5-1
clone size: NA
CDR3 DNA: TGCGCCAGCAGCTCCGGGACTATTAACACCGGGGAGCTGTTTTTT
CDR3 protein: CASSSGTINTGELFF

D gene: TRBD1
J gene: TRBJ1-2
V gene: TRBV19
clone size: once
CDR3 DNA: TGTGCCAGTAGTATTGGAGGGACAGGGTTCGGCTACACCTTC
CDR3 protein: CASSIGGTGFGYTF

D gene: TRBD1
J gene: TRBJ2-7
V gene: TRBV9
clone size: NA
CDR3 DNA: TGTGCCAGCAGCGCACGGACAGGGCCTAGGGACGAGCAGTACTTC
CDR3 protein: CASSARTGPRDEQYF

D gene: NA
J gene: TRBJ2-5
V gene: TRBV5-1
clone size: once
CDR3 DNA: TGCGCCAGCACCGTACTAGGGTTCTCGTACTTC
CDR3 protein: CASTVLGFSYF

D gene: NA
J gene: TRBJ2-7
V gene: TRBV4-3
clone size: NA
CDR3 DNA: TGCGCCAGCAGCCAAGAGTCGTCTAGCGACTACGAGCAGTACTTC
CDR3 protein: CASSQESSSDYEQYF

D gene: TRBD1
J gene: TRBJ2-1
V gene: TRBV28
clone size: NA
CDR3 DNA: TGTGCCAGCAGCCTACGGGACAGGGTGGGGTACAATGAGCAGTTCTTC
CDR3 protein: CASSLRDRVGYNEQFF

D gene: TRBD1
J gene: TRBJ1-2
V gene: TRBV2
clone size: NA
CDR3 DNA: TGTGCCAGCAAGGACAGGGGTATGGGTGGCTACACCTTC
CDR3 protein: CASKDRGMGGYTF

D gene: NA
J gene: TRBJ2-1
V gene: TRBV29-1
clone size: NA
CDR3 DNA: TGCAGCGTTGAGGGCCTTCTGAATGAGCAGTTCTTC
CDR3 protein: CSVEGLLNEQFF

D gene: TRBD1
J gene: TRBJ1-2
V gene: TRBV5-5
clone size: NA
CDR3 DNA: TGTGCCAGCAGCATTACAGGGGGCGCTTCCCTCTATGGCTACACCTTC
CDR3 protein: CASSITGGASLYGYTF